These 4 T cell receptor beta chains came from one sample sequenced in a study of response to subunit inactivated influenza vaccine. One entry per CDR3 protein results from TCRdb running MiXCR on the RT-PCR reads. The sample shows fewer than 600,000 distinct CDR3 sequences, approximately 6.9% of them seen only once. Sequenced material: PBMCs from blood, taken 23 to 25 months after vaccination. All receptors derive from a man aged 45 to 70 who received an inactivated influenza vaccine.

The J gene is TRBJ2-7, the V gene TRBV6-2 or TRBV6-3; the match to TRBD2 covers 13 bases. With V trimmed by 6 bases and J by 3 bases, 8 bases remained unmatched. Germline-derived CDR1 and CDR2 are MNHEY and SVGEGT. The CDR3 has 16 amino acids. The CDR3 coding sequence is TGTGCCAGCAGCCCACTAGCGGGAGGGCCCGGCTACGAGCAGTACTTC. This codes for CASSPLAGGPGYEQYF.

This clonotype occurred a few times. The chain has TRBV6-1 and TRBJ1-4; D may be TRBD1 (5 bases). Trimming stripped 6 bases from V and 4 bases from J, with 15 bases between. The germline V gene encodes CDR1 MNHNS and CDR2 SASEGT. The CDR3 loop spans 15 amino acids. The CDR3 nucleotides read TGTGCCAGCAGACCTCTTGACAGCTATAATGAAAAACTGTTTTTT. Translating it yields CASRPLDSYNEKLFF.

The CDR3 sequence is CASSTPGTTDTQYF. In DNA, the CDR3 is TGTGCCAGTAGTACACCAGGGACCACAGATACGCAGTATTTT. J is TRBJ2-3 and V is TRBV19; either TRBD1 or TRBD2 may fit D (5 bases each). The germline V and J ends were trimmed by 4 bases and 2 bases, with 10 bases remaining between them. Germline V gives CDR1 LNHDA, CDR2 SQIVND (reference sequence). CDR3 size: 14 residues.

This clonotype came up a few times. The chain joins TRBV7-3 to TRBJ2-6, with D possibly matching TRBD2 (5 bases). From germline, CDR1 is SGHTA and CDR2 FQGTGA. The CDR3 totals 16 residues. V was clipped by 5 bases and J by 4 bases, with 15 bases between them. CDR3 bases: TGTGCCAGCAGCCCGGGGTCGATTCCCGGGGCCAACGTCCTGACTTTC. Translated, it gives CASSPGSIPGANVLTF.